This entry is about one TCR beta chain. The data originate from a study of radiotherapy plus CTLA-4 blockade in lung cancer. The assay was immunoSEQ multiplex PCR, and TCRdb's table has in-frame clones only and misses some. Among some 110,000 clones, more than 70% were seen once, and the ten largest hold over 2%. V dropped 4 bases and J dropped 3; count of bases not matched to a gene: 7. CDR3 size: 16 residues. The V gene's germline CDR1 is LGHNA and CDR2 YNFKEQ. The sequencing used peripheral blood, collected from a patient treated with radiotherapy plus ipilimumab. The receptor was derived from a human donor with non-small cell lung cancer that progressed on radiotherapy plus ipilimumab. Some clones in this sample may be carry-over from other donors' samples. V and J are TRBV4-2 and TRBJ2-7; 12 bases are a match to TRBD2. The CDR3 sequence is CASSRLTSGGVYEQYF. The CDR3 DNA follows: TGTGCCAGCAGCCGCCTGACTAGCGGGGGTGTCTACGAGCAGTACTTC.